This TCR beta chain was captured in a study of CD8 T cells in ankylosing spondylitis. General study points: Peripheral blood samples showed relatively rare disease-linked clones, and these clones were CD8+. Typical of ankylosing spondylitis blood, it appeared, was a TCR beta motif of roughly eight highly homologous variants.

Worth noting for this clonotype: Its antigen is still unknown.

Germline CDR1 SNHLY, CDR2 FYNNEI. This CDR3 is 13 amino acids long. The trim removed 8 bases at V and 11 bases at J, leaving 12 bases unmatched. Library preparation for TCR beta used quantitative 5'-RACE with molecular barcodes. TCRdb passed the 5' RACE reads through MiXCR, listing each CDR3 protein once. The sample consists of under 200,000 distinct CDR3 sequences, 9.8% of them appearing once. Sequenced input: blood, either unsorted or a sorted T cell fraction (not recorded which). The TCR sequence derives from a female donor with ankylosing spondylitis or in good health (not recorded which). The V and J genes are TRBV2 and TRBJ2-3, with TRBD2 matching 8 bases. This chain's CDR3 is CASASGRAYWQYF. CDR3 nucleotides: TGTGCCAGCGCTAGCGGGCGTGCCTATTGGCAGTATTTT.